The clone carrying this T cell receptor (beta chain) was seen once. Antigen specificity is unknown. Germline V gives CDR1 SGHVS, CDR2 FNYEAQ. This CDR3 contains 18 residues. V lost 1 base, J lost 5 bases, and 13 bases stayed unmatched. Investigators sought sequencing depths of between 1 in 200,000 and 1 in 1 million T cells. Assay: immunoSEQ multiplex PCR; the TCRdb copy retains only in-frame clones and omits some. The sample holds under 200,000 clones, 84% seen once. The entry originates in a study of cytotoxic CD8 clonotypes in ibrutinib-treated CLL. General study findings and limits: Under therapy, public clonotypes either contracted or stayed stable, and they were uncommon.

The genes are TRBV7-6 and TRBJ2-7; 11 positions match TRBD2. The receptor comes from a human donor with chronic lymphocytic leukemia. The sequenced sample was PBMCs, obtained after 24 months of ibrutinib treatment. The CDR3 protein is CASSLVIGGSGRANEQYF. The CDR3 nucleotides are TGTGCCAGCAGCTTAGTGATAGGAGGTAGCGGGAGGGCCAACGAGCAGTACTTC. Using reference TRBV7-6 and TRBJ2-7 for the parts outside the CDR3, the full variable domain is GAGVSQSPRYKVTKRGQDVALRCDPISGHVSLYWYRQALGQGPEFLTYFNYEAQQDKSGLPNDRFSAERPEGSISTLTIQRTEQRDSAMYRCASSLVIGGSGRANEQYFGPGTRLTVT.